This TCR beta chain emerged from a study of shared clonotypes between healthy human individuals. The wider study: A couple of female and a few male donors aged 18 to 49 were enrolled.

As regards this clone: Its antigen is not identified.

The assay was carried out at the deep level. The table came from immunoSEQ multiplex PCR; TCRdb's copy has only in-frame clones and leaves some out. The repertoire holds under 2.5 million clones, with 85% to 95% as singletons. The study's findings and limits: Generation of non-shared clonotypes was less probable than generation of clonotypes shared by all four donors. Clonotype sharing among donors was expected to depend on sequencing depth.

Germline CDR1 SNHLY, CDR2 FYNNEI. The CDR3 is 14 amino acids. With V trimmed by 11 bases and J by 4 bases, 11 bases remained unmatched. Sequenced: naive CD4+ T cells from PBMCs. The subset denotes: CD45RA+ positively selected. The chain combines TRBV2 with TRBJ2-3; 8 nucleotides align to TRBD1. The sequence was collected from a man between 18 and 35 years old in good health. Some clones in this sample may be carry-over from other donors' samples. The CDR3 DNA reads as TGTGCCGGAGGAGGGCAGGGGGCCTCAGATACGCAGTATTTT. It is translated as CAGGGQGASDTQYF.